One T cell receptor (beta chain) is described in this entry. V lost 6 bases and J lost 2; bases outside the gene matches: 14. The germline CDR1 and CDR2 sequences are MNHEY and SMNVEV (reference sequence). The CDR3 has 17 residues. Original analysis: Estimation of nucleated cell counts relied on the amplification of reference gene primers. Libraries were prepared by immunoSEQ multiplex PCR; TCRdb keeps only in-frame clonotypes and omits some of them. V and J calls plus clone size are reproduced from that table; the DNA served to infer D and trimming. The table includes about 290,000 clones, approximately 86% detected once. The data were obtained in a study of blood T cell repertoires in COVID-19. Study-wide context: The origin of the acute and convalescent COVID-19 samples was the United States, Italy and Spain. T cells, B-cell-depleted T cells, or PBMCs provided the cDNA or gDNA that served as material.

This chain connects TRBV27 to TRBJ2-5; 8 bases map to TRBD2. The clonotype was recovered from a woman between 45 and 60 years old with active or convalescent COVID-19. Sequencing used peripheral blood. The DNA of the CDR3 is TGTGCCAGCAGCGGGGCTAGCGGGTCCTTACTTCAAGAGACCCAGTACTTC. Translation gives CASSGASGSLLQETQYF.